These 17 T cell receptor beta chains were sequenced from one sample in a study of neurological immune-mediated disorders. Using its own MiXCR run on the 5' RACE reads, TCRdb lists one record per CDR3 protein. The sample lists under 50,000 distinct CDR3 sequences; roughly 26% were seen once. Sequenced sample: PBMCs. Every receptor here comes from a woman in her 70s in good health.

There are many counts of this clonotype. The chain uses TRBV4-3 and TRBJ1-5, with TRBD1 identical over 8 bases. Germline CDR1 reads LGHNA; CDR2 reads YSLEER. J gave up 2 bases and V 0 bases, and 3 bases lay outside the gene matches. The length of the CDR3 is 16 residues. CDR3 sequence: CASSQDRGLGNQPQHF. CDR3 nucleotides: TGCGCCAGCAGCCAAGACAGGGGGCTTGGCAATCAGCCCCAGCATTTT.

By sample fraction, this clonotype is medium-sized (0.01 to 0.1%). The chain is built from TRBV5-1 and TRBJ1-1; no clear D gene. Germline V gene data show CDR1 as SGHRS and CDR2 as YFSETQ. The CDR3 loop spans 15 amino acids. The germline V and J ends were trimmed by 4 bases and 5 bases, with 18 bases remaining between them. CDR3 loop: CASSPPWRAGTEAFF. CDR3 DNA sequence: TGCGCCAGCAGCCCTCCGTGGAGGGCGGGGACTGAAGCTTTCTTT.

The chain has TRBV28 and TRBJ2-3; D is possibly TRBD1 or TRBD2 (5 bases each). V was trimmed by 5 bases and J by 2 bases, leaving 17 bases between them. The CDR3 totals 16 residues. Germline assignment: CDR1 MDHEN and CDR2 SYDVKM. The CDR3 DNA sequence: TGTGCCAGCAGTGGGGGACCCTCAACCACCACAGATACGCAGTATTTT. The encoded protein is CASSGGPSTTTDTQYF.

This clonotype has at least ten counts. This chain uses TRBV5-1 with TRBJ2-7, with a weak D call TRBD2 (5 bases). The V gene lost 0 bases and the J gene lost 1 base, with 14 bases spanning the gap. Germline loops: CDR1 SGHRS, CDR2 YFSETQ. This CDR3 spans 16 amino acids. In DNA, the CDR3 is TGCGCCAGCAGCTTGGCCGCGTCCGGGAATTCCTACGAGCAGTACTTC. Translated: CASSLAASGNSYEQYF.

This clonotype occurred many times. CDR3 coding DNA: TGTGCCAGCAGTGATCTTCCAAGGGGAGTGCAGTTCTTC. Translation gives CASSDLPRGVQFF. The rearrangement uses TRBV25-1 and TRBJ2-1; D is perhaps TRBD1 or TRBD2 (5 bases each). V was shortened by 3 bases and J by 12 bases, with 15 bases between the two germline ends. CDR3 length: 13 amino acids. Germline V gene data show CDR1 as MGHDK and CDR2 as SYGVNS.

This clonotype occurred many times. The genes are TRBV5-1 and TRBJ1-1; D remains ambiguous. Germline V gene data show CDR1 as SGHRS and CDR2 as YFSETQ. V was pared by 1 base and J by 0 bases, with 7 bases between. The CDR3 runs 14 residues. In DNA, the CDR3 is TGCGCCAGCAGCTTGTTCGGGTTGAACACTGAAGCTTTCTTT. Translating gives CASSLFGLNTEAFF. Using reference TRBV5-1 and TRBJ1-1 for the parts outside the CDR3, the full variable domain is KAGVTQTPRYLIKTRGQQVTLSCSPISGHRSVSWYQQTPGQGLQFLFEYFSETQRNKGNFPGRFSGRQFSNSRSEMNVSTLELGDSALYLCASSLFGLNTEAFFGQGTRLTVV.

This clonotype was seen repeatedly, ten times or more. This chain links TRBV6-2 or TRBV6-3 with TRBJ2-1, with 8 bases that match TRBD2. From germline, CDR1 is MNHEY and CDR2 SVGEGT. V dropped 5 bases and J dropped 4; count of bases not matched to a gene: 10. The CDR3 sequence is 16 residues long. CDR3 sequence reads: CASSPGRSGKYNEQFF. The CDR3 bases are TGTGCCAGCAGTCCCGGTCGTAGCGGGAAGTACAATGAGCAGTTCTTC.

This clonotype was counted at least ten times. The V and J genes are TRBV20-1 and TRBJ2-3; 7 positions agree with TRBD1. The ends lost 0 bases at V and 2 bases at J; junction bases unmatched: 11. The CDR3 spans 17 residues. Germline V gene data show CDR1 as DFQATT and CDR2 as SNEGSKA (reference sequence). Here the CDR3 DNA reads TGCAGTGCTAGAGATGGGGACAGCAGTCCGCTCACAGATACGCAGTATTTT. Its protein product is CSARDGDSSPLTDTQYF.

This clonotype was recorded at least ten times. V is TRBV12-3 or TRBV12-4 and J is TRBJ1-5; D uncertain. This CDR3 region has 13 residues. V lost 5 bases to trimming and J lost 4 bases, with 9 bases between them. CDR3 amino acids: CASSTKTNQPQHF. The CDR3 coding sequence is TGTGCCAGCAGTACAAAGACGAATCAGCCCCAGCATTTT.

Many counts were recorded for this clonotype. CDR3 DNA: TGTGCCAGCAGTTTTGTCGCCGGGACAGATACGCAGTATTTT. Protein sequence: CASSFVAGTDTQYF. This chain connects TRBV28 to TRBJ2-3; the D is unclear. CDR3 length: 14 residues. Germline CDR1 and CDR2: MDHEN and SYDVKM. Trimming shortened V by 3 bases and J by 3 bases, and 10 bases separated the two germline ends.

This clonotype has at least ten counts. The chain uses TRBV5-1 and TRBJ1-1; 7 bases agree with TRBD1. CDR1 is SGHRS, CDR2 YFSETQ, per germline. The junction had 6 bases not matched to a gene; V was cut back by 0 bases and J by 1 base. The CDR3 is 16 amino acids. The CDR3 bases are TGCGCCAGCAGCTTGGAATGGGGACAGAAGAACACTGAAGCTTTCTTT. Amino acids: CASSLEWGQKNTEAFF.

The chain joins TRBV28 to TRBJ1-5, with D tentatively TRBD1 (5 bases). Trimming cost V 2 bases and J 7 bases, with 9 bases left between them. The CDR3 consists of 13 residues. CDR1 is MDHEN, CDR2 SYDVKM, per germline. The CDR3 loop reads CASSLDSRQPQHF. For the CDR3, the DNA is TGTGCCAGCAGTTTAGACAGCAGGCAGCCCCAGCATTTT.

The genes are TRBV20-1 and TRBJ2-1; 7 bases are shared with TRBD2. Trimming cost V 1 base and J 4 bases; bases outside gene matches: 4. The CDR3 covers 14 residues. Germline V gene lookup returns CDR1 DFQATT and CDR2 SNEGSKA (reference sequence). The chain's CDR3 is CSARGLADYNEQFF. DNA for the CDR3: TGCAGTGCTAGAGGCCTAGCGGATTACAATGAGCAGTTCTTC.

This clonotype was counted only a few times. The chain is built from TRBV9 and TRBJ2-1; D gene uncertain. The CDR3 loop spans 14 amino acids. The germline V gene encodes CDR1 SGDLS and CDR2 YYNGEE. V lost 1 base, J lost 8 bases, and 13 bases lay in between. CDR3 protein: CASSVYPRSDEQFF. The CDR3 region has the DNA TGTGCCAGCAGCGTATACCCTAGATCCGATGAGCAGTTCTTC.

This clonotype occurred many times. CDR3 nucleotides: TGCGCCAGCAGCTTGACTCCCTGGGGCAATCAGCCCCAGCATTTT. It yields the protein CASSLTPWGNQPQHF. This chain uses TRBV5-1 with TRBJ1-5; D not resolved. This CDR3 contains 15 residues. Germline loops: CDR1 SGHRS, CDR2 YFSETQ. V was trimmed by 1 base and J by 2 bases, leaving 10 bases between them.

The genes are TRBV18 and TRBJ2-1, with 10 bases matching TRBD2. This CDR3 contains 15 residues. Looked up from germline, CDR1 is KGHSH and CDR2 is LQKENI. Trimming at V came to 3 bases and at J to 9 bases, leaving 8 bases not matched to a gene. CDR3 amino acids: CASSPSLAGVGEQFF. The CDR3 DNA reads TGTGCCAGCTCACCCAGTCTAGCGGGAGTAGGTGAGCAGTTCTTC.

The table lists this clonotype with a few counts. V usage is TRBV5-1 and J usage is TRBJ1-2; possible D gene TRBD1, 5 bases. V was clipped by 0 bases and J by 6 bases, with 12 bases between them. The CDR3 loop spans 14 amino acids. Looked up from germline, CDR1 is SGHRS and CDR2 is YFSETQ. CDR3 protein: CASSLVAGRDGYTF. CDR3 DNA: TGCGCCAGCAGCTTGGTGGCAGGGAGAGATGGCTACACCTTC.